This TCR beta chain comes out of a study of blood T cell repertoires in COVID-19. As for the study in general: From the United States, Italy and Spain came samples of acute and convalescent COVID-19. T cells, B-cell-depleted T cells, or PBMCs supplied cDNA or gDNA.

Method: immunoSEQ multiplex PCR; TCRdb's copy keeps in-frame clones and lacks some. Of about 53,000 clones in the sample, more than 80% were seen once. This clone was counted once. The length of the CDR3 is 12 residues. V lost 4 bases, J lost 8 bases, and 10 bases lay in between. The germline CDR1 and CDR2 sequences are LGHDT and YNNKEL (reference sequence). This TCR was sampled from an elderly man with acute or convalescent COVID-19. The chain recombines TRBV3-1 (or the pseudogene TRBV3-2) with TRBJ2-3; the D is unclear. The sequencing input was peripheral blood. The CDR3 loop reads CASSRLSGTQYF. CDR3 bases: TGTGCCAGCAGCCGCCTCTCCGGTACGCAGTATTTT.